The 25 T cell receptor beta chains below come from one sample, sequenced in a study of response to subunit inactivated influenza vaccine. A single record per CDR3 protein comes from TCRdb applying MiXCR to the RT-PCR reads. The table has around 850,000 distinct CDR3 sequences, roughly 20% seen once. Sequencing used PBMCs from blood, obtained about 5 days after vaccination. The source of these receptors is a man in his fifties who received an inactivated influenza vaccine.

This chain links TRBV7-2 with TRBJ2-7, with 12 bases matching TRBD2. The CDR3 is 14 amino acids. V lost 7 bases to trimming and J lost 2 bases; unmatched junction nucleotides: 3. CDR1 and CDR2 (germline): SGHTA, FQGNSA. In DNA, the CDR3 is TGTGCCAGCACCCGGACTAGCGGGGCCTACGAGCAGTACTTC. Translated: CASTRTSGAYEQYF.

The genes are TRBV7-2 and TRBJ1-6; 9 positions match TRBD1. Trimming cost V 5 bases and J 9 bases; bases outside gene matches: 5. Germline CDR1 reads SGHTA; CDR2 reads FQGNSA. CDR3 length: 14 residues. The DNA for the CDR3 is TGTGCCAGCAGCGCCCCGGGACAGGGTTCACCCCTCCACTTT. Residues: CASSAPGQGSPLHF.

There are a few counts of this clonotype. The chain joins TRBV7-9 to TRBJ2-2, with 8 nucleotides matching TRBD2. J was trimmed by 6 bases and V by 5 bases; bases with no gene match: 8. Per germline, CDR1 SEHNR and CDR2 FQNEAQ (reference sequence). CDR3 length: 15 residues. CDR3 sequence reads: CASSPPTGGAGELFF. CDR3 in DNA: TGTGCCAGCAGCCCCCCCACGGGAGGGGCCGGGGAGCTGTTTTTT. Variable domain in full (rest from reference TRBV7-9 and TRBJ2-2): DTGVSQNPRHKITKRGQNVTFRCDPISEHNRLYWYRQTLGQGPEFLTYFQNEAQLEKSRLLSDRFSAERPKGSFSTLEIQRTEQGDSAMYLCASSPPTGGAGELFFGEGSRLTVL.

In its sample, this clonotype was seen a few times. The chain couples TRBV12-3 or TRBV12-4 to TRBJ1-4; D is uncertain. The CDR3 totals 14 residues. V shed 3 bases and J shed 7 bases, with 12 bases lying between them. DNA of the CDR3: TGTGCCAGCAGTTTTGGACGGACGGTTGAAAAACTGTTTTTT. Protein product: CASSFGRTVEKLFF.

CDR3 in amino acids: CSARGDRTYEQYF. In DNA form, the CDR3 reads TGCAGTGCTAGGGGCGACAGGACCTACGAGCAGTACTTC. This chain joins TRBV20-1 and TRBJ2-7, with TRBD1 as a possible D gene (6 bases). V was cut by 3 bases and J by 2 bases, with 11 bases left in between. The length of the CDR3 is 13 residues. Germline lookup yields CDR1 DFQATT and CDR2 SNEGSKA (reference sequence).

The V and J genes are TRBV10-3 and TRBJ2-3; no clear D gene. V was shortened by 0 bases and J by 5 bases, with 6 bases between the two germline ends. Germline CDR1 and CDR2: ENHRY and SYGVKD. The CDR3 is made up of 13 amino acids. CDR3 sequence: CAISESSGDTQYF. The CDR3 coding sequence is TGTGCCATCAGTGAGTCGAGTGGAGATACGCAGTATTTT.

The rearrangement uses TRBV20-1 and TRBJ2-1, with TRBD2 identical over 8 bases. Germline values: CDR1 DFQATT, CDR2 SNEGSKA (reference sequence). The trim removed 4 bases at V and 7 bases at J, leaving 9 bases unmatched. The CDR3 contains 14 residues. The CDR3 reads CSAIGSGKVNEQFF. The DNA of the CDR3 is TGCAGTGCTATAGGTAGCGGGAAAGTTAATGAGCAGTTCTTC.

This clonotype was recorded a few times. The chain uses TRBV20-1 and TRBJ2-7; TRBD1 agrees at 9 bases. The CDR3 length is 14 residues. V was clipped by 6 bases and J by 6 bases; unmatched bases: 12. CDR1 and CDR2 from the germline V gene are DFQATT and SNEGSKA (reference sequence). The CDR3, as DNA: TGCAGTGCGAGGGGGGGGGACAGGGCAAGCGAGCAGTACTTC. Protein: CSARGGDRASEQYF.

In this sample, this clonotype turned up a few times. The rearrangement links TRBV12-3 or TRBV12-4 to TRBJ2-1; 7 bases map to TRBD1. Trimming took 2 bases from V and 4 from J; bases not matched to a gene: 5. The CDR3 extends over 15 amino acids. CDR3: CASSLWQGVYNEQFF. The CDR3 DNA is TGTGCCAGCAGTTTATGGCAGGGGGTATACAATGAGCAGTTCTTC.

This clonotype was observed at least ten times. The chain carries TRBV2 and TRBJ2-3; the match to TRBD1 covers 9 bases. Germline V CDR1 and CDR2: SNHLY, FYNNEI. The CDR3 has 14 residues. The V gene end was trimmed by 8 bases and the J gene end by 2 bases; junction bases not matched to a gene: 5. This CDR3 reads CASGGQGNTDTQYF. The CDR3, as DNA: TGTGCCAGCGGAGGACAGGGGAACACAGATACGCAGTATTTT.

This clonotype occurred a few times. The rearrangement joins TRBV20-1 to TRBJ1-6; 7 positions agree with TRBD1. The trim removed 4 bases at V and 8 bases at J, leaving 8 bases unmatched. The germline CDR1 and CDR2 sequences are DFQATT and SNEGSKA (reference sequence). The CDR3 is made up of 14 amino acids. CDR3 nucleotides: TGCAGTGCTACCCCGGGACAGATTCATTCACCCCTCCACTTT. It specifies CSATPGQIHSPLHF.

This clonotype was observed a handful of times. This chain links TRBV20-1 with TRBJ2-1; D may correspond to TRBD1 or TRBD2 (6 bases each). V lost 5 bases and J 4 bases, leaving 15 bases between the germline ends. The CDR3 has 14 residues. CDR1 is DFQATT, CDR2 SNEGSKA, per germline (reference sequence). The CDR3 is CSAEGRDKYNEQFF. CDR3 nucleotides: TGCAGTGCTGAGGGGCGGGACAAATACAATGAGCAGTTCTTC.

The sample holds a few counts of this clonotype. The chain is built from TRBV2 and TRBJ2-1; D assignment may be TRBD1 or TRBD2 (5 bases each). The CDR3 runs to 15 residues. Between the trimmed V and J ends, which lost 3 bases and 3 bases, there was a span of 12 bases. Germline V lookup: CDR1 SNHLY, CDR2 FYNNEI. Here the CDR3 reads CASSDGGYHYNEQFF. The CDR3 DNA is TGTGCCAGCAGTGATGGGGGATATCACTACAATGAGCAGTTCTTC.

This clonotype was seen repeatedly, ten times or more. This rearrangement joins TRBV6-5 to TRBJ2-3, with 7 bases aligning to TRBD1. Germline values: CDR1 MNHEY, CDR2 SVGAGI. The length of the CDR3 is 12 residues. Losses at the gene ends were 6 bases for V and 5 bases for J; bases not matched to a gene: 2. The CDR3 sequence: CASSRQGDTQYF. The CDR3 nucleotides are TGTGCCAGCAGCCGACAGGGAGATACGCAGTATTTT.

The V and J genes are TRBV25-1 and TRBJ2-3, with D perhaps TRBD1 (5 bases). Germline V CDR1 and CDR2: MGHDK, SYGVNS. The CDR3 has 13 residues. The V end was cut by 2 bases, the J end by 10 bases, with 13 bases between. The CDR3 coding sequence is TGTGCCAGCAGTGAACTTGGCCAGGGTGCGCAGTATTTT. Translation gives CASSELGQGAQYF.

The chain has TRBV12-3 or TRBV12-4 and TRBJ2-7; a possible D gene is TRBD1 (7 bases). CDR3 length: 13 amino acids. The ends were cut back, 6 bases at V and 7 bases at J, with 16 bases in the middle. In nucleotides, the CDR3 is TGTGCCAGCAGCGGAGGGACAGCGGAAGAGCAGTACTTC. The encoded protein is CASSGGTAEEQYF.

Only a few counts were recorded for this clonotype. This chain joins TRBV5-1 and TRBJ2-1; D is undetermined. The CDR3 extends over 14 amino acids. Trimming removed 4 bases at V and 1 base at J, with 9 bases between. Per the germline V gene, CDR1 is SGHRS and CDR2 is YFSETQ. CDR3 coding DNA: TGCGCCAGCAGCCCCACGCTTTCCTACAATGAGCAGTTCTTC. Translating gives CASSPTLSYNEQFF.

The CDR3 is CASSWGTIEQFF. The CDR3 DNA is TGCGCCAGCAGCTGGGGGACAATTGAGCAGTTCTTC. The chain couples TRBV5-1 to TRBJ2-1; weak D call: TRBD1 (6 bases). V lost 3 bases and J lost 9, with 10 bases in between. CDR1 is SGHRS and CDR2 is YFSETQ in the germline V gene. The CDR3 consists of 12 residues.

The chain links TRBV6-1 to TRBJ2-1, with 9 bases lining up with TRBD2. Germline V gene lookup returns CDR1 MNHNS and CDR2 SASEGT. With V trimmed by 3 bases and J by 7 bases, 4 bases remained unmatched. The CDR3 contains 14 residues. The CDR3, as DNA: TGTGCCAGCAGTGATAGCGGGAGTAGTAATGAGCAGTTCTTC. Translating gives CASSDSGSSNEQFF.

This clonotype was observed a few times. The chain employs TRBV9 and TRBJ1-2, with D maybe TRBD1 (6 bases). The CDR3 has 14 amino acids. Trimming left V 0 bases short and J 6 bases short, with 12 bases between. In germline, CDR1 is SGDLS, CDR2 YYNGEE. This chain's CDR3 is CASSVGAGANGYTF. For the CDR3, the DNA is TGTGCCAGCAGCGTAGGGGCAGGGGCAAATGGCTACACCTTC.

The V call is TRBV27, the J call TRBJ2-5, with unresolved D. V was shortened by 0 bases and J by 4 bases, with 12 bases between the two germline ends. Germline CDR1 reads MNHEY; CDR2 reads SMNVEV (reference sequence). The CDR3 is made up of 15 amino acids. The CDR3 nucleotides read TGTGCCAGCAGTTTATCGGCACCCTGGATAGAGACCCAGTACTTC. This translates into CASSLSAPWIETQYF.

This clonotype was found a few times. This chain's CDR3 is CASSPADSSNTEAFF. CDR3 DNA sequence: TGTGCCAGCAGCCCCGCAGACAGCTCAAACACTGAAGCTTTCTTT. The V gene is TRBV7-9, the J gene TRBJ1-1, with D possibly TRBD1 on 5 matching bases. V was shortened by 5 bases and J by 2 bases, with 15 bases between the two germline ends. Germline V lookup: CDR1 SEHNR, CDR2 FQNEAQ (reference sequence). CDR3 size: 15 residues.

The table lists this clonotype with many counts. The rearrangement uses TRBV28 and TRBJ2-1, with 9 bases that match TRBD1. The germline gives CDR1 MDHEN, CDR2 SYDVKM. With 1 base clipped from V and 3 bases from J, the junction kept 4 bases outside the gene matches. The length of the CDR3 is 16 residues. DNA of the CDR3: TGTGCCAGCAGTTTATCTGGGACAGGGCGCTACAATGAGCAGTTCTTC. This sequence encodes CASSLSGTGRYNEQFF.

In its sample, this clonotype was seen a few times. This rearrangement joins TRBV7-2 to TRBJ2-3; D is possibly TRBD2 (5 bases). This CDR3 is built from 15 residues. Germline CDR1 is SGHTA and CDR2 is FQGNSA. Trimming removed 5 bases from V and 2 bases from J, with 14 bases in between. The CDR3 spells CASSLKQTTTDTQYF. As DNA, the CDR3 is TGTGCCAGCAGCCTGAAACAGACTACCACAGATACGCAGTATTTT. Complete variable domain (other parts from reference TRBV7-2 and TRBJ2-3): GAGVSQSPSNKVTEKGKDVELRCDPISGHTALYWYRQSLGQGLEFLIYFQGNSAPDKSGLPSDRFSAERTGGSVSTLTIQRTQQEDSAVYLCASSLKQTTTDTQYFGPGTRLTVL.

CDR3 sequence: CASSLAGGLDTGELFF. The CDR3 coding sequence is TGTGCCAGCAGCTTAGCGGGGGGGCTGGACACCGGGGAGCTGTTTTTT. V usage is TRBV11-3 and J usage is TRBJ2-2; TRBD2 matches at 8 bases. The CDR3 runs to 16 residues. CDR1 is SGHNT, CDR2 YENEEA, per germline. Trimming took 1 base from V and 3 from J; bases not matched to a gene: 4.